This record covers a single TCR beta chain. Its target is not known. This sample was taken from a study of T-cell reconstitution after alpha-beta-depleted transplantation in children. Findings and caveats of the study: The study reportedly traced alpha-beta T cells about two months after transplant to several hundred expanded graft clones. There were some patients whose high TCRbeta diversity at day 60 came from surviving recipient T cells and thymic progenitors. When one year had passed after transplant, most T-cell counts and diversity came from newly produced T cells.

Looked up from germline, CDR1 is SGHTA and CDR2 is FQGNSA. V dropped 6 bases and J dropped 2 bases, with 11 bases sitting between them. The CDR3 runs 13 residues. During its preparation, the TCRbeta library received unique molecular identifiers. TCRdb analysed the PCR reads with MiXCR anew, one entry per CDR3 protein. The repertoire holds about 510,000 distinct CDR3 sequences, with 9.5% to 12% as singletons. This clonotype originated in a female patient between 2 and 15 years old who had a stem cell transplant for aplastic anemia, so the T cells may come from the graft donor. The sample here was PBMCs, mostly from graft donor cells, taken 180 days after TCRalphabeta/CD19-depleted stem cell transplant. The V gene is TRBV7-2, the J gene TRBJ2-7; D unclear. CDR3 sequence: CASRRSTAYEQYF. CDR3 sequence (DNA): TGTGCCAGCAGGCGATCAACTGCCTACGAGCAGTACTTC. Full variable domain (missing parts from reference TRBV7-2 and TRBJ2-7): GAGVSQSPSNKVTEKGKDVELRCDPISGHTALYWYRQSLGQGLEFLIYFQGNSAPDKSGLPSDRFSAERTGGSVSTLTIQRTQQEDSAVYLCASRRSTAYEQYFGPGTRLTVT.